This TCR beta chain was profiled in a study of tumor and adjacent non-tumor tissue in lung cancer. TCRbeta libraries were built with three rounds of nested PCR, modified from ARM-PCR. TCRdb re-derived calls from the multiplex PCR reads in MiXCR, one entry per CDR3 protein. The data show some 97,000 distinct CDR3 sequences, about 62% seen once. This clonotype was seen only a few times. One end of the junction is discordant with germline, which a read error may explain. The CDR3 extends over 16 amino acids. CDR1 SGHNT and CDR2 YENEEA come from the germline V gene. RNA was extracted from bulk tissue without any cell sorting. Distant lung tissue was collected more than 3 cm away from the tumor edge.

The specimen was distant non-tumor lung tissue. The clonotype originates from a man younger than 40 with non-small cell lung cancer. The gene calls are TRBV11-3 and TRBJ2-1; 13 bases match TRBD2. In DNA form, the CDR3 reads TGTGCCAGTAGCTTGGGGACTAGCGGGATTGAAGATGAGCAGTTCTTC. It specifies CASSLGTSGIEDEQFF.